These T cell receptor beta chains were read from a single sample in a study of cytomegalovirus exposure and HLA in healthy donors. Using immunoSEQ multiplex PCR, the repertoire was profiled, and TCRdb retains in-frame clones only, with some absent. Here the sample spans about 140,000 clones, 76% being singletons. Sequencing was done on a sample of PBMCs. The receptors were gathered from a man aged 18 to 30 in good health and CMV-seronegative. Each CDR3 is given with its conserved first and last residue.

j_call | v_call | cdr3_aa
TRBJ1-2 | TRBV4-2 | CASSQAGMEYYGYTF
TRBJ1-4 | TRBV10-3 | CAISVGTGGEKLFF
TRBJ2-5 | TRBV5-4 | CASSGGHLQETQYF
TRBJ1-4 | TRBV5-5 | CASSWGWTGSGEKLFF
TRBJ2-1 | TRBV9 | CASSLPRDRGFGEQFF
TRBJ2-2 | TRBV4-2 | CASSLRNTGELFF
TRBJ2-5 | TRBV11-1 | CASSSPGTSGDQETQYF
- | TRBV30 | CAWLRTVSYEQYF
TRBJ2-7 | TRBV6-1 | CASSRADRGDEQYF
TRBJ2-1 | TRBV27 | CASSLSLAGAYNEQFF
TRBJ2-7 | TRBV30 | CAWTWTSGSSEQYF
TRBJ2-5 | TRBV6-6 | CASSSGLAGEQKTQYF
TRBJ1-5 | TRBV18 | CASSKDRGSNQPQHF
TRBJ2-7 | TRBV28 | CASSRGDSQDEQYF